Below, one T cell receptor beta chain is given with its context. The record originates from a study of blood T cell repertoires in COVID-19. As for the study in general: Acute and convalescent COVID-19 specimens originated in the United States, Italy and Spain.

CDR3 length: 14 residues. From germline, CDR1 is SGHTA and CDR2 FQGNSA. V was clipped by 5 bases and J by 2 bases, with 12 bases between them. The method was immunoSEQ multiplex PCR; TCRdb's version includes in-frame clones alone and lacks a portion of them. The sample records 150,000 to 200,000 clones, around 80% being singletons. Everyone who took part was about 18 to 89 years old, and they came from 24 US areas. This TCR was recovered from a man between 50 and 59 years old who had recovered from COVID-19. The rearrangement links TRBV7-2 to TRBJ1-2; possible D gene TRBD1, 5 bases. The sample taken for sequencing was PBMCs or T cells enriched from blood (not recorded which). The CDR3 is CASSPTTANYGYTF. In nucleotides, the CDR3 is TGTGCCAGCAGCCCGACGACAGCGAACTATGGCTACACCTTC.